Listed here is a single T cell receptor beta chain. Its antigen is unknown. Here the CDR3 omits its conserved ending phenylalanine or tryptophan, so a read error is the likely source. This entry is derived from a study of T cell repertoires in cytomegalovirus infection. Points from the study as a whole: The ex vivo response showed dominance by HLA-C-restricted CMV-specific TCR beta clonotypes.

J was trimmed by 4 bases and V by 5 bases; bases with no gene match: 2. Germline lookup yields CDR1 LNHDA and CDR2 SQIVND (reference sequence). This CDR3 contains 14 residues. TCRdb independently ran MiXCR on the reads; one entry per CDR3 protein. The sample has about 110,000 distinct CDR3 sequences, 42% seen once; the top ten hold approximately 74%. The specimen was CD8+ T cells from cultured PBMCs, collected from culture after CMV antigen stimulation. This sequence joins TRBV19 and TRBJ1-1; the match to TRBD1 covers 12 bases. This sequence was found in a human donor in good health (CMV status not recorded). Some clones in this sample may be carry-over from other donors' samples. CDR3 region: CASSRDRGLTEAFI. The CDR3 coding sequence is TGTGCCAGTAGTCGGGACAGGGGGCTCACTGAAGCTTTCATT.